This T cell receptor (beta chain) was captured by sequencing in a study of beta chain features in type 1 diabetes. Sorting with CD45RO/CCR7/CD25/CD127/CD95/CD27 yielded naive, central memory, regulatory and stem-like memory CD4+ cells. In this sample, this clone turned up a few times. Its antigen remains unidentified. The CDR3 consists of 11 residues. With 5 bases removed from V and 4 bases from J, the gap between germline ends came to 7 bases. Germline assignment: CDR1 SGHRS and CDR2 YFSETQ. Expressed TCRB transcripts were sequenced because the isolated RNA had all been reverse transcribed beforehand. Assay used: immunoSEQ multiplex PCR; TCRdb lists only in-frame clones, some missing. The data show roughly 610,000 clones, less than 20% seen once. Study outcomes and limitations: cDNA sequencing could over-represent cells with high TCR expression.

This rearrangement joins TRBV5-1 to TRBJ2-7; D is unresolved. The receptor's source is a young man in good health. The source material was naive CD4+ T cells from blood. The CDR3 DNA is TGCGCCAGCAGGGGAACATACGAGCAGTACTTC. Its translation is CASRGTYEQYF.